This T cell receptor beta chain was identified in a study of blood T cell repertoires in COVID-19. Libraries were prepared by immunoSEQ multiplex PCR; TCRdb keeps only in-frame clonotypes and omits some of them. In the table there are around 250,000 clones, around 82% of which are singletons. V dropped 0 bases and J dropped 9 bases, with 14 bases sitting between them. CDR3 length: 14 residues. Germline loops: CDR1 SGHVS, CDR2 FQNEAQ. This TCR derives from a man of 80 years or more with acute or convalescent COVID-19. The specimen was peripheral blood. This sequence joins TRBV7-8 and TRBJ1-1, with a possible D match to TRBD1 (6 bases). The CDR3, as DNA: TGTGCCAGCAGCTTAGCGCAGCAGGGGTCGCAAGCTTTCTTT. Protein: CASSLAQQGSQAFF. Full variable domain (outside the CDR3, taken from reference TRBV7-8 and TRBJ1-1): GAGVSQSPRYKVAKRGQDVALRCDPISGHVSLFWYQQALGQGPEFLTYFQNEAQLDKSGLPSDRFFAERPEGSVSTLKIQRTQQEDSAVYLCASSLAQQGSQAFFGQGTRLTVV.